This T cell receptor (beta chain) was obtained from a study of blood T cell repertoires in COVID-19. About the study: Samples came from the United States, Italy and Spain, spanning acute and convalescent COVID-19. T cells, B-cell-depleted T cells, or PBMCs supplied cDNA or gDNA.

Original data processing: Cell counts per sample came from amplifying reference gene primers. Libraries were prepared by immunoSEQ multiplex PCR; TCRdb keeps only in-frame clonotypes and omits some of them. V and J calls and clone size are copied from that table; D and trimming were computed from the DNA. The sample has fewer than 250,000 clones, around four fifths seen once; the top ten hold 2.5% to 3%. CDR1 and CDR2 from the germline V gene are MGHRA and YSYEKL. V lost 1 base to trimming and J lost 4 bases; unmatched junction nucleotides: 9. The CDR3 is 18 amino acids. This TCR was sampled from a woman between 35 and 50 years old with active or convalescent COVID-19. The sequenced sample consisted of peripheral blood. The V gene is TRBV4-1, the J gene TRBJ2-2; TRBD2 aligns across 10 bases. CDR3 in DNA: TGCGCCAGCAGCCAAGCTCCGCCTAGCGGGAGACCCACCGGGGAGCTGTTTTTT. Protein product: CASSQAPPSGRPTGELFF.